The sequence of this T cell receptor beta chain was determined in a study of blood T cell repertoires in COVID-19. The CDR3 length is 16 residues. Germline V gene sequence: CDR1 MGHDK, CDR2 SYGVNS. V lost 4 bases and J lost 5, with 18 bases in between. Clones were read by immunoSEQ multiplex PCR, and TCRdb kept only the in-frame ones, dropping some. Here the sample spans about 290,000 clones, 85% being singletons. The source is a woman between 45 and 65 years old with active or convalescent COVID-19. Sequenced: peripheral blood. V usage is TRBV25-1 and J usage is TRBJ2-1; perhaps TRBD1 as D (6 bases). This chain's CDR3 is CASSAQRTAINNEQFF. The CDR3 DNA reads as TGTGCCAGCAGTGCGCAACGGACAGCGATAAACAATGAGCAGTTCTTC.